Below, one T cell receptor beta chain is given with its context. Authors' analysis steps: The assay estimated nucleated cells by amplifying reference gene primers. The repertoire was sequenced with immunoSEQ multiplex PCR; TCRdb's copy has only in-frame clones and lacks some. V, J and clone size are those of that table, while D and trimming were read from the DNA. The sample yields 250,000 or so clones, 86% seen once. Germline V gene sequence: CDR1 KGHDR, CDR2 SFDVKD. V was shortened by 5 bases and J by 3 bases, with 8 bases between the two germline ends. This CDR3 has 13 amino acids. This specimen comes from a study of blood T cell repertoires in COVID-19. Cohort 3 recovery required two negative PCRs, clearance, or symptom resolution.

The source of this sequence is a woman in her fifties or sixties who had recovered from COVID-19. Sequences were obtained from PBMCs or T cells enriched from blood (not recorded which). The chain is built from TRBV24-1 and TRBJ2-3; the D is unclear. The CDR3, as DNA: TGTGCCACCAGTGGTCAGGCGACAGATACGCAGTATTTT. It yields the protein CATSGQATDTQYF.